Presented here are 17 T cell receptor beta chains from one specimen sequenced in a study of somatic mutations in cytotoxic T cells in rheumatoid arthritis. Assay: immunoSEQ multiplex PCR; the TCRdb copy retains only in-frame clones and omits some. The sample carries approximately 20,000 clones, more than 65% recorded once. Sequencing was performed on CD8+ T cells sorted from blood. These receptors came from a woman aged 45-60 years in good health.

The chain is built from TRBV5-1 and TRBJ1-2; D possibly corresponds to TRBD1 (5 bases). CDR3 length equals 16 residues. Germline loops: CDR1 SGHRS, CDR2 YFSETQ. Trimming stripped 4 bases from V and 1 base from J, with 17 bases between. DNA for the CDR3: TGCGCCAGCAGCCACACCGGGACGGATAGTAACTATGGCTACACCTTC. Amino acids: CASSHTGTDSNYGYTF.

The genes are TRBV9 and TRBJ1-3, with D tentatively TRBD1 (5 bases). Trimming removed 3 bases from V and 11 bases from J, with 15 bases in between. The CDR3 consists of 13 residues. Germline V lookup: CDR1 SGDLS, CDR2 YYNGEE. The CDR3 spells CASSEDGTVPIYF. The CDR3 nucleotides are TGTGCCAGCAGCGAGGATGGGACTGTCCCCATATATTTT.

This clone was seen only once. Other DNA sequences in this sample translate to the same CDR3. The V gene is TRBV5-4, the J gene TRBJ2-7, with 10 bases fitting TRBD1. This CDR3 spans 14 amino acids. Trimming at V came to 4 bases and at J to 1 base, leaving 2 bases not matched to a gene. CDR1 and CDR2 (germline): SGHNT, YYREEE (reference sequence). The CDR3 nucleotides are TGTGCCAGCAGCCCGGGACAGGGGTCCTACGAGCAGTACTTC. Translation gives CASSPGQGSYEQYF.

The genes are TRBV28 and TRBJ2-7; 7 bases are shared with TRBD2. The CDR3 loop spans 12 amino acids. Losses at the gene ends were 5 bases for V and 4 bases for J; bases not matched to a gene: 2. Looked up from germline, CDR1 is MDHEN and CDR2 is SYDVKM. In DNA form, the CDR3 reads TGTGCCAGCAGTGGGGGGGTGTACGAGCAGTACTTC. Translation: CASSGGVYEQYF.

The chain uses TRBV9 and TRBJ1-1; D not certain. Germline values: CDR1 SGDLS, CDR2 YYNGEE. Trimming pared 3 bases from V and 6 bases from J, leaving 9 bases between. This CDR3 region has 12 residues. CDR3 loop: CASSDPRAEAFF. The CDR3 DNA is TGTGCCAGCAGCGATCCCCGAGCTGAAGCTTTCTTT. Complete variable domain (other parts from reference TRBV9 and TRBJ1-1): DSGVTQTPKHLITATGQRVTLRCSPRSGDLSVYWYQQSLDQGLQFLIQYYNGEERAKGNILERFSAQQFPDLHSELNLSSLELGDSALYFCASSDPRAEAFFGQGTRLTVV.

The chain joins TRBV7-6 to TRBJ2-7, with D possibly matching TRBD2 (6 bases). CDR1 is SGHVS, CDR2 FNYEAQ, per germline. V lost 5 bases to trimming and J lost 2 bases, with 16 bases between them. This CDR3 has 15 residues. This chain's CDR3 is CASSPEGTHTYEQYF. For the CDR3, the DNA is TGTGCCAGCAGCCCAGAGGGGACTCACACCTACGAGCAGTACTTC.

The chain's CDR3 is CASRGGAETQYF. The CDR3 DNA sequence: TGTGCCAGCAGGGGGGGAGCGGAGACCCAGTACTTC. V gene TRBV28 combines with J gene TRBJ2-5, with TRBD2 as a possible D gene (6 bases). Germline V CDR1 and CDR2: MDHEN, SYDVKM. With 6 bases removed from V and 5 bases from J, the gap between germline ends came to 10 bases. The CDR3 runs 12 residues. Using reference TRBV28 and TRBJ2-5 for the parts outside the CDR3, the full variable domain is DVKVTQSSRYLVKRTGEKVFLECVQDMDHENMFWYRQDPGLGLRLIYFSYDVKMKEKGDIPEGYSVSREKKERFSLILESASTNQTSMYLCASRGGAETQYFGPGTRLLVL.

The gene calls are TRBV11-2 and TRBJ2-7; D remains ambiguous. V gave up 5 bases and J gave up 5 bases, with 13 bases separating them. Germline V CDR1 and CDR2: SGHAT, FQNNGV. The CDR3 is made up of 13 amino acids. The DNA for the CDR3 is TGTGCCAGCAGCCCGCTTCATGCCCACGAGCAGTACTTC. This encodes CASSPLHAHEQYF.

The gene calls are TRBV15 and TRBJ1-5; D may be TRBD1 (6 bases). V lost 0 bases, J lost 4 bases, and 19 bases lay in between. CDR1 LNHNV and CDR2 YYDKDF come from the germline V gene (reference sequence). There are 18 residues in the CDR3. As DNA, the CDR3 is TGTGCCACCAGCAGAGATATTACGCCGGGGGCCCGAAATCAGCCCCAGCATTTT. Amino acid sequence: CATSRDITPGARNQPQHF.

A single count supports this clone. V gene TRBV19 combines with J gene TRBJ2-7; TRBD1 matches 11 bases. CDR1 LNHDA and CDR2 SQIVND come from the germline V gene (reference sequence). V lost 9 bases to trimming and J lost 2 bases; unmatched junction nucleotides: 12. The CDR3 runs to 16 residues. CDR3 loop: CARGTGGMESTYEQYF. The DNA for the CDR3 is TGTGCCAGGGGGACAGGGGGAATGGAGTCTACCTACGAGCAGTACTTC.

The rearrangement joins TRBV7-9 to TRBJ2-7, with D tentatively TRBD2 (6 bases). The CDR3 extends over 14 amino acids. Germline CDR1 SEHNR, CDR2 FQNEAQ (reference sequence). V was cut by 1 base and J by 2 bases, with 9 bases left in between. CDR3 bases: TGTGCCAGCAGCTTAGTTAGCGGCCCCTACGAGCAGTACTTC. It translates to CASSLVSGPYEQYF.

The rearrangement links TRBV13 to TRBJ2-1; D is possibly TRBD2 (6 bases). Germline lookup yields CDR1 PRHDT and CDR2 FYEKMQ (reference sequence). The ends were cut back, 5 bases at V and 6 bases at J, with 14 bases in the middle. CDR3 length: 14 amino acids. The CDR3 sequence is CASSILAKVNEQFF. The CDR3 DNA reads as TGTGCCAGCAGCATCCTAGCGAAAGTCAATGAGCAGTTCTTC. The entire variable domain, with the rest obtained from reference TRBV13 and TRBJ2-1, is as follows: AAGVIQSPRHLIKEKRETATLKCYPIPRHDTVYWYQQGPGQDPQFLISFYEKMQSDKGSIPDRFSAQQFSDYHSELNMSSLELGDSALYFCASSILAKVNEQFFGPGTRLTVL.

The gene calls are TRBV5-8 and TRBJ2-1, with D perhaps matching TRBD1 or TRBD2 (5 bases each). Germline CDR1 reads SGHTS; CDR2 reads YDEGEE. Trimming pared 2 bases from V and 8 bases from J, leaving 17 bases between. The CDR3 loop spans 15 amino acids. The CDR3, as DNA: TGTGCCAGCAGCTTACTCCGGGACCTGTGGGATGAGCAGTTCTTC. Protein: CASSLLRDLWDEQFF.

The J gene is TRBJ2-3, the V gene TRBV4-1; 10 nucleotides align to TRBD2. V gave up 3 bases and J gave up 2 bases; unmatched junction bases: 11. Germline lookup yields CDR1 MGHRA and CDR2 YSYEKL. The CDR3 extends over 18 amino acids. CDR3 nucleotide sequence: TGCGCCAGCAGCCAGTACGGGACTAGCGATCTCCCCACAGATACGCAGTATTTT. It yields the protein CASSQYGTSDLPTDTQYF.

The chain is built from TRBV2 and TRBJ2-7, with 8 bases aligning to TRBD2. Germline assignment: CDR1 SNHLY and CDR2 FYNNEI. CDR3 size: 15 residues. Unmatched junction bases numbered 11, after V lost 9 bases and J lost 1 base. As DNA, the CDR3 is TGTGCCAGTTCTCCCCCCGGGAGGGGGTCCTACGAGCAGTACTTC. Encoded protein: CASSPPGRGSYEQYF.

V and J are TRBV15 and TRBJ1-5, with D possibly TRBD1 on 5 matching bases. V was shortened by 0 bases and J by 6 bases, with 12 bases between the two germline ends. This CDR3 spans 15 amino acids. Germline assignment: CDR1 LNHNV and CDR2 YYDKDF (reference sequence). The CDR3 DNA follows: TGTGCCACCAGCAGAGATGGGGGGAGTAGTCAGCCCCAGCATTTT. Translation gives CATSRDGGSSQPQHF.

V usage is TRBV28 and J usage is TRBJ2-1, with unresolved D. The V end was cut by 6 bases, the J end by 5 bases, with 5 bases between. Germline lookup yields CDR1 MDHEN and CDR2 SYDVKM. This CDR3 region has 11 residues. The CDR3 spells CASSFNNEQFF. The CDR3 DNA sequence: TGTGCCAGCAGCTTTAACAATGAGCAGTTCTTC. The full variable domain, rest sourced from reference TRBV28 and TRBJ2-1, is DVKVTQSSRYLVKRTGEKVFLECVQDMDHENMFWYRQDPGLGLRLIYFSYDVKMKEKGDIPEGYSVSREKKERFSLILESASTNQTSMYLCASSFNNEQFFGPGTRLTVL.